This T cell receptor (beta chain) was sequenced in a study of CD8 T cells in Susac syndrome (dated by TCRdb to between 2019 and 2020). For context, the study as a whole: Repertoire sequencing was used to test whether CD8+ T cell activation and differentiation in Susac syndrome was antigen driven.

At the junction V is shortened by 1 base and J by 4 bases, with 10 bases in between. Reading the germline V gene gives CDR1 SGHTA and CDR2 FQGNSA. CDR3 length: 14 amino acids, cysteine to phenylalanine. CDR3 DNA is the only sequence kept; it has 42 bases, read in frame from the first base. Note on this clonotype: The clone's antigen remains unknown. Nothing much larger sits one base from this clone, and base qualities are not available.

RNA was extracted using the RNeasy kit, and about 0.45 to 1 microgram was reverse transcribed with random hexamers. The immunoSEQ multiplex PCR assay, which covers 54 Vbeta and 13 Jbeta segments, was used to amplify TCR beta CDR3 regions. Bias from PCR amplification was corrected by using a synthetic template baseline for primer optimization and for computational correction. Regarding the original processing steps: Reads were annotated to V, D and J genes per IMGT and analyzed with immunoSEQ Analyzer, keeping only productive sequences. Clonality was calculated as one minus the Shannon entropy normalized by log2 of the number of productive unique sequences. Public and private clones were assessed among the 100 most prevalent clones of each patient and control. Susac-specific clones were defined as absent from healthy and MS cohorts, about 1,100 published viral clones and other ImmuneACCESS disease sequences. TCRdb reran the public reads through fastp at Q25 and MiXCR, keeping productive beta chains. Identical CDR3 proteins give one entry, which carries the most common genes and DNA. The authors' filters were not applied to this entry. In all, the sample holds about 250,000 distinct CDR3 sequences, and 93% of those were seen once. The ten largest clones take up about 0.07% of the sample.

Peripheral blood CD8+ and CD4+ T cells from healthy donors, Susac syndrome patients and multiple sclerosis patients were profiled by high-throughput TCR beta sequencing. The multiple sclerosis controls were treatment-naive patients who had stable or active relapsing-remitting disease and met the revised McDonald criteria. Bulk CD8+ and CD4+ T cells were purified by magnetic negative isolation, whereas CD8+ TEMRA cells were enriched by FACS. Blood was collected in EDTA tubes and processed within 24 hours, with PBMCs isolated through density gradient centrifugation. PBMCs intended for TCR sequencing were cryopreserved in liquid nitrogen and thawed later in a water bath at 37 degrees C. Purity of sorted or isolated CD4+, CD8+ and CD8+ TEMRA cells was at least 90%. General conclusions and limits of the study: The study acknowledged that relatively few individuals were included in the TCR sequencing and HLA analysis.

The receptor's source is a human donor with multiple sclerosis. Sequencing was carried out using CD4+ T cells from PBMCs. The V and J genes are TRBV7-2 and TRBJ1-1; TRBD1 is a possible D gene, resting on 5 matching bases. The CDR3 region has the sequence CASSLVAGRTEAFF. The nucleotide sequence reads TGTGCCAGCAGCTTAGTTGCAGGGCGCACTGAAGCTTTCTTT.